These 22 T cell receptor beta chains share one sample of origin, sequenced in a study of PD-1 blockade in classical Hodgkin lymphoma. Method: immunoSEQ multiplex PCR; TCRdb's copy keeps in-frame clones and lacks some. Of nearly 100,000 clones in the sample, approximately 80% were seen once. Autologous stem cell transplantation was followed by relapse in every patient, and brentuximab vedotin exposure varied. Sequences were derived from peripheral blood mononuclear cells (PBMCs), sampled at baseline. These TCRs come from a human donor with classical Hodgkin lymphoma.

V is TRBV5-1 and J is TRBJ2-7; 13 nucleotides line up with TRBD2. The junction had 7 bases not matched to a gene; V was cut back by 4 bases and J by 6 bases. The CDR3 contains 15 residues. Germline V gene sequence: CDR1 SGHRS, CDR2 YFSETQ. CDR3 protein: CASSPGLAGLGEQYF. CDR3 DNA: TGCGCCAGCAGCCCGGGACTAGCGGGATTAGGCGAGCAGTACTTC.

This sequence joins TRBV15 and TRBJ2-1, with D tentatively TRBD2 (5 bases). V was cut by 0 bases and J by 2 bases, with 8 bases left in between. Per the germline V gene, CDR1 is LNHNV and CDR2 is YYDKDF (reference sequence). This CDR3 is 15 amino acids long. CDR3 in amino acids: CATSREAGPYNEQFF. The CDR3 region has the DNA TGTGCCACCAGCAGAGAGGCGGGCCCCTACAATGAGCAGTTCTTC.

V and J are TRBV16 and TRBJ2-1; 11 positions match TRBD2. The CDR3 totals 17 residues. Germline V gene sequence: CDR1 KGHSY, CDR2 FQNENV. V gave up 2 bases and J gave up 6 bases; unmatched junction bases: 9. This CDR3 is CASSQAAVAGGFNEQFF. CDR3 in DNA: TGTGCCAGCAGCCAAGCCGCGGTAGCGGGAGGGTTCAATGAGCAGTTCTTC.

The CDR3 is CASSSWTGGSYEQYF. The CDR3 DNA is TGTGCCAGCAGCTCCTGGACAGGGGGGTCCTACGAGCAGTACTTC. This sequence joins TRBV7-9 and TRBJ2-7; 10 bases map to TRBD1. Trimming removed 4 bases from V and 1 base from J; junction bases left unmatched: 4. The CDR3 is 15 amino acids. In germline, CDR1 is SEHNR, CDR2 FQNEAQ (reference sequence). Variable domain in full (rest from reference TRBV7-9 and TRBJ2-7): DTGVSQNPRHKITKRGQNVTFRCDPISEHNRLYWYRQTLGQGPEFLTYFQNEAQLEKSRLLSDRFSAERPKGSFSTLEIQRTEQGDSAMYLCASSSWTGGSYEQYFGPGTRLTVT.

The chain has TRBV5-1 and TRBJ2-1; 11 bases fit TRBD2. The CDR3 consists of 15 residues. Per germline, CDR1 SGHRS and CDR2 YFSETQ. V trimming: 0 bases; J trimming: 9 bases; junction bases outside the gene matches: 5. CDR3 amino acids: CASSLGLAGIVEQFF. As DNA, the CDR3 is TGCGCCAGCAGCTTGGGACTAGCGGGAATAGTTGAGCAGTTCTTC. Complete variable domain (other parts from reference TRBV5-1 and TRBJ2-1): KAGVTQTPRYLIKTRGQQVTLSCSPISGHRSVSWYQQTPGQGLQFLFEYFSETQRNKGNFPGRFSGRQFSNSRSEMNVSTLELGDSALYLCASSLGLAGIVEQFFGPGTRLTVL.

The genes are TRBV5-1 and TRBJ1-3, with D maybe TRBD1 (5 bases). V dropped 2 bases and J dropped 0 bases, with 9 bases sitting between them. There are 15 residues in the CDR3. CDR1 SGHRS and CDR2 YFSETQ come from the germline V gene. CDR3 coding DNA: TGCGCCAGCAGCTTCGGGGGATACTCTGGAAACACCATATATTTT. Its protein is CASSFGGYSGNTIYF. The full variable domain, with the rest looked up from reference TRBV5-1 and TRBJ1-3, is KAGVTQTPRYLIKTRGQQVTLSCSPISGHRSVSWYQQTPGQGLQFLFEYFSETQRNKGNFPGRFSGRQFSNSRSEMNVSTLELGDSALYLCASSFGGYSGNTIYFGEGSWLTVV.

The CDR3: CASSPTTSGEQFF. The CDR3 coding sequence is TGTGCCAGCAGTCCAACGACTAGCGGCGAGCAGTTCTTC. The rearrangement joins TRBV27 to TRBJ2-1; 9 bases map to TRBD2. The CDR3 spans 13 residues. CDR1 is MNHEY and CDR2 is SMNVEV in the germline V gene (reference sequence). Germline trimming cut 5 bases from V and 10 bases from J; bases unmatched to any gene: 6.

The chain carries TRBV11-3 and TRBJ2-1; the D is unclear. Germline values: CDR1 SGHNT, CDR2 YENEEA. Trimming took 4 bases from V and 9 from J, leaving 13 bases between them. This CDR3 has 13 residues. DNA for the CDR3: TGTGCCAGCAGCTATGGGCCTTCCCCTGAGCAGTTCTTC. This sequence encodes CASSYGPSPEQFF.

The V gene is TRBV10-3, the J gene TRBJ2-3; 9 bases line up with TRBD2. The germline V gene has CDR1 ENHRY and CDR2 SYGVKD. The J segment lost 4 bases and the V segment lost 2 bases, leaving 13 bases of the junction unmatched. This CDR3 has 18 residues. The CDR3 DNA reads as TGTGCCATCAGTGAGGAAGGGTTTGGGACTAGCCCAGCAGATACGCAGTATTTT. Translation: CAISEEGFGTSPADTQYF.

V usage is TRBV14 and J usage is TRBJ1-5; D gene ambiguous. The CDR3 has 14 amino acids. From germline, CDR1 is SGHDN and CDR2 FVKESK. Trimming left V 4 bases short and J 4 bases short, with 11 bases between. CDR3 DNA sequence: TGTGCCAGCAGCCGGATGGGCTTTAATCAGCCCCAGCATTTT. Translation: CASSRMGFNQPQHF.

The chain recombines TRBV5-1 with TRBJ2-1; D may correspond to TRBD1 or TRBD2 (5 bases each). CDR3 size: 16 residues. Deletions cut 0 bases from V and 2 bases from J, with 12 bases between. CDR1 is SGHRS, CDR2 YFSETQ, per germline. The chain's CDR3 is CASSLAGQGPYNEQFF. The CDR3 DNA reads as TGCGCCAGCAGCTTGGCCGGTCAGGGACCCTACAATGAGCAGTTCTTC.

The chain links TRBV28 to TRBJ1-2, with a tentative D call TRBD1 (5 bases). The V gene's germline CDR1 is MDHEN and CDR2 SYDVKM. The CDR3 runs to 13 residues. Trimming took 7 bases from V and 4 from J, leaving 13 bases between them. CDR3 region: CASTLGGGYGYTF. DNA of the CDR3: TGTGCCAGCACCCTGGGGGGGGGCTATGGCTACACCTTC.

The chain couples TRBV5-8 to TRBJ1-2; D unclear. This CDR3 is 13 amino acids long. CDR1 and CDR2 from the germline V gene are SGHTS and YDEGEE. Between the trimmed V and J ends, which lost 3 bases and 7 bases, there was a span of 13 bases. The CDR3 sequence is CASSWEDRRGYTF. The CDR3 coding sequence is TGTGCCAGCAGCTGGGAGGACCGACGTGGCTACACCTTC.

The genes are TRBV7-3 and TRBJ1-1, with D possibly being TRBD1 (6 bases). Germline-derived CDR1 and CDR2 are SGHTA and FQGTGA. The CDR3 has 14 amino acids. Trimming took 2 bases from V and 3 from J, leaving 10 bases between them. In DNA, the CDR3 is TGTGCCAGCAGCTTAGCAGGGGTGGACACTGAAGCTTTCTTT. This translates into CASSLAGVDTEAFF.

V usage is TRBV20-1 and J usage is TRBJ2-3, with D perhaps TRBD1 (6 bases). The CDR3 is 11 residues long. CDR1 and CDR2 from the germline V gene are DFQATT and SNEGSKA (reference sequence). V was pared by 5 bases and J by 6 bases, with 9 bases between. For the CDR3, the DNA is TGCAGTGCTGGTAGGGGGGATACGCAGTATTTT. It yields the protein CSAGRGDTQYF.

The V call is TRBV4-3, the J call TRBJ2-7; weak D call: TRBD2 (6 bases). Germline loops: CDR1 LGHNA, CDR2 YSLEER. The germline V and J ends were trimmed by 0 bases and 4 bases, with 13 bases remaining between them. The CDR3 has 15 amino acids. The CDR3 bases are TGCGCCAGCAGCCAAGAGTCTCGCGGGGAGTACGAGCAGTACTTC. Protein product: CASSQESRGEYEQYF.

V usage is TRBV7-2 and J usage is TRBJ2-3; 13 nucleotides align to TRBD2. Germline CDR1 SGHTA, CDR2 FQGNSA. V dropped 5 bases and J dropped 2; count of bases not matched to a gene: 4. The CDR3 has 16 residues. The CDR3 coding sequence is TGTGCCAGCAGCCTACTAGCGGGAGGGATCACAGATACGCAGTATTTT. Translation: CASSLLAGGITDTQYF.

The rearrangement links TRBV7-8 to TRBJ2-5, with D possibly called TRBD1 or TRBD2 (5 bases each). V lost 1 base, J lost 2 bases, and 11 bases lay in between. This CDR3 has 15 residues. Germline-derived CDR1 and CDR2 are SGHVS and FQNEAQ. This CDR3 reads CASSLGGTTQETQYF. The DNA of the CDR3 is TGTGCCAGCAGCTTAGGGGGGACGACACAAGAGACCCAGTACTTC.

V and J are TRBV7-9 and TRBJ1-2; D might be TRBD1 (5 bases). Germline V lookup: CDR1 SEHNR, CDR2 FQNEAQ (reference sequence). This CDR3 is 17 amino acids long. Trimming cost V 5 bases and J 7 bases, with 26 bases left between them. The CDR3 spells CASSPRDQPPPAGGYTF. The CDR3 coding sequence is TGTGCCAGCAGCCCGCGGGACCAGCCCCCTCCTGCGGGTGGCTACACCTTC.

The genes are TRBV7-2 and TRBJ2-1; 7 positions match TRBD2. Germline assignment: CDR1 SGHTA and CDR2 FQGNSA. The V and J ends lost 8 bases and 7 bases, in that order; junction bases with no gene match: 8. This CDR3 has 13 amino acids. CDR3 protein: CASGGGRENEQFF. The CDR3 DNA is TGTGCCAGCGGAGGCGGGAGAGAGAATGAGCAGTTCTTC.

In this sample, this clone turned up a few times. The rearrangement joins TRBV7-2 to TRBJ2-2; D is uncertain. Germline values: CDR1 SGHTA, CDR2 FQGNSA. This CDR3 has 12 amino acids. The V gene lost 6 bases and the J gene lost 6 bases, with 8 bases spanning the gap. CDR3 sequence reads: CASSFRAGELFF. Written as DNA, the CDR3 is TGTGCCAGCAGTTTTCGGGCCGGGGAGCTGTTTTTT.

This sequence joins TRBV11-2 and TRBJ2-4; weak D call: TRBD1 (5 bases). Germline V gene lookup returns CDR1 SGHAT and CDR2 FQNNGV. The CDR3 totals 16 residues. V was shortened by 4 bases and J by 0 bases, with 13 bases between the two germline ends. CDR3 amino acids: CASSYLGALAKNIQYF. CDR3 DNA sequence: TGTGCCAGCAGCTATCTTGGGGCGTTAGCCAAAAACATTCAGTACTTC. Full variable domain (outside the CDR3, taken from reference TRBV11-2 and TRBJ2-4): EAGVAQSPRYKIIEKRQSVAFWCNPISGHATLYWYQQILGQGPKLLIQFQNNGVVDDSQLPKDRFSAERLKGVDSTLKIQPAKLEDSAVYLCASSYLGALAKNIQYFGAGTRLSVL.